The 29 T cell receptor beta chains below all came from one sample that was sequenced in a study of blood T cell repertoires in COVID-19. Profiling relied on immunoSEQ multiplex PCR, and the TCRdb table lists in-frame clones only, not all of them. The sample shows some 100,000 clones, about 90% of them seen only once. The specimen sequenced was peripheral blood. Receptors originate from a young man in a cohort sampled during active COVID-19.

The J gene is TRBJ2-7, the V gene TRBV19; 10 nucleotides match TRBD1. Looked up from germline, CDR1 is LNHDA and CDR2 is SQIVND (reference sequence). CDR3 length equals 15 residues. J lost 5 bases, V lost 1 base, and 5 bases had no gene match. The CDR3 DNA is TGTGCCAGTAGTATAGGAGGGACAGGGGCCGACGAGCAGTACTTC. Its translation: CASSIGGTGADEQYF.

The rearrangement links TRBV15 to TRBJ1-2, with TRBD1 matching 8 bases. This CDR3 has 15 amino acids. V trimming: 5 bases; J trimming: 4 bases; junction bases outside the gene matches: 9. CDR1 is LNHNV, CDR2 YYDKDF, per germline (reference sequence). CDR3 region: CATSEGRGLGYGYTF. CDR3 DNA sequence: TGTGCCACCAGCGAGGGCAGGGGGCTTGGCTATGGCTACACCTTC.

V is TRBV28 and J is TRBJ2-3; the D is unclear. The germline V gene encodes CDR1 MDHEN and CDR2 SYDVKM. The CDR3 spans 12 residues. The germline V and J ends were trimmed by 6 bases and 1 base, with 5 bases remaining between them. CDR3 coding DNA: TGTGCCAGCAGGGCCCGCACAGATACGCAGTATTTT. Translated: CASRARTDTQYF.

The chain is built from TRBV25-1 and TRBJ2-2, with D perhaps TRBD1 (5 bases). CDR3 length: 15 residues. Germline V lookup: CDR1 MGHDK, CDR2 SYGVNS. Trimming removed 3 bases at V and 0 bases at J, with 8 bases between. CDR3 in amino acids: CASSETAPNTGELFF. The DNA for the CDR3 is TGTGCCAGCAGTGAGACAGCCCCGAACACCGGGGAGCTGTTTTTT.

The rearrangement uses TRBV21-1 and TRBJ1-5; the table's D call TRBD1 went unverified against the DNA. TRBV21-1 is a known pseudogene. The CDR3 extends over 18 amino acids. The CDR3 reads CASSKEGWAGVKFGPQHF. CDR3 DNA sequence: TGTGCCAGCAGCAAAGAAGGCTGGGCAGGGGTAAAGTTTGGGCCCCAGCATTTT.

The chain couples TRBV5-1 to TRBJ1-1, with D possibly TRBD1 on 6 matching bases. This CDR3 contains 14 residues. Germline V gives CDR1 SGHRS, CDR2 YFSETQ. The ends were cut back, 0 bases at V and 0 bases at J, with 6 bases in the middle. CDR3 nucleotides: TGCGCCAGCAGCTTGGACAGGGTGAACACTGAAGCTTTCTTT. Translating it yields CASSLDRVNTEAFF.

The CDR3 region has the DNA TGTGCCAGCAGCAAAGGCGGGCAATTCGGCACTATGAACACTGAAGCTTTCTTT. Its translation is CASSKGGQFGTMNTEAFF. The chain uses TRBV21-1 and TRBJ1-1. TRBV21-1 is a documented pseudogene. The CDR3 runs to 18 residues.

The gene calls are TRBV9 and TRBJ1-6, with D uncertain. Germline V gives CDR1 SGDLS, CDR2 YYNGEE. The CDR3 spans 12 residues. V lost 0 bases, J lost 12 bases, and 7 bases lay in between. The DNA of the CDR3 is TGTGCCAGCAGCGTAGCCGAGGGACCCCTCCACTTT. It specifies CASSVAEGPLHF.

The gene calls are TRBV9 and TRBJ2-3; the D gene is possibly TRBD2 (6 bases). V lost 0 bases to trimming and J lost 1 base, with 9 bases between them. Germline CDR1 SGDLS, CDR2 YYNGEE. The CDR3 sequence is 15 residues long. CDR3 sequence reads: CASSVEAGRTDTQYF. Written as DNA, the CDR3 is TGTGCCAGCAGCGTAGAGGCGGGGCGCACAGATACGCAGTATTTT.

The chain is built from TRBV7-2 and TRBJ2-7; TRBD2 might be the D (7 bases). V was clipped by 1 base and J by 6 bases, with 16 bases between them. In germline, CDR1 is SGHTA, CDR2 FQGNSA. The CDR3 runs to 15 residues. The DNA of the CDR3 is TGTGCCAGCAGCTTAGGGCCCGGGGGGCCCAGCGAGCAGTACTTC. Translating it yields CASSLGPGGPSEQYF. Variable domain in full (rest from reference TRBV7-2 and TRBJ2-7): GAGVSQSPSNKVTEKGKDVELRCDPISGHTALYWYRQSLGQGLEFLIYFQGNSAPDKSGLPSDRFSAERTGGSVSTLTIQRTQQEDSAVYLCASSLGPGGPSEQYFGPGTRLTVT.

This chain uses TRBV2 with TRBJ1-2; D not certain. The V gene lost 2 bases and the J gene lost 4 bases, with 14 bases spanning the gap. CDR3 length: 15 residues. Germline CDR1 reads SNHLY; CDR2 reads FYNNEI. DNA for the CDR3: TGTGCCAGCAGTGAATCTCTATCGGGATCCTATGGCTACACCTTC. Its translation is CASSESLSGSYGYTF.

The CDR3 coding sequence is TGTGCCAGCAGTCGACGGACAGGGGCAGGACACGAGCAGTACTTC. Its protein product is CASSRRTGAGHEQYF. This sequence joins TRBV6-6 and TRBJ2-7; TRBD1 agrees at 9 bases. V shed 5 bases and J 5 bases; nucleotides not matched to a gene: 10. The germline V gene encodes CDR1 MNHNY and CDR2 SVGAGI (reference sequence). The CDR3 is 15 residues long.

The chain joins TRBV5-1 to TRBJ2-1, with TRBD1 matching 8 bases. The germline V gene has CDR1 SGHRS and CDR2 YFSETQ. V lost 4 bases, J lost 8 bases, and 8 bases stayed unmatched. This CDR3 has 14 residues. The CDR3 loop reads CASSPGQARDEQFF. The CDR3 bases are TGCGCCAGCAGCCCGGGACAGGCCCGCGATGAGCAGTTCTTC.

The genes are TRBV18 and TRBJ1-2, with D maybe TRBD1 (5 bases). The CDR3 is made up of 15 amino acids. From germline, CDR1 is KGHSH and CDR2 LQKENI. V lost 2 bases, J lost 1 base, and 11 bases lay in between. CDR3 DNA sequence: TGTGCCAGCTCACCAGGGTTACAGGATAACTATGGCTACACCTTC. Translated, it gives CASSPGLQDNYGYTF.

This sequence joins TRBV30 and TRBJ2-3; perhaps TRBD2 as D (7 bases). Germline V gene sequence: CDR1 GTSNPN, CDR2 SVGIG (reference sequence). V was cut by 3 bases and J by 4 bases, with 20 bases left in between. CDR3 length: 16 residues. The CDR3 spells CAWRAGSRGGPDTQYF. In DNA, the CDR3 is TGTGCCTGGAGGGCAGGATCGAGGGGGGGCCCAGATACGCAGTATTTT. The whole variable domain, filled in from reference TRBV30 and TRBJ2-3, reads SQTIHQWPATLVQPVGSPLSLECTVEGTSNPNLYWYRQAAGRGLQLLFYSVGIGQISSEVPQNLSASRPQDRQFILSSKKLLLSDSGFYLCAWRAGSRGGPDTQYFGPGTRLTVL.

The chain joins TRBV6-1 to TRBJ1-1; D gene uncertain. This CDR3 has 13 amino acids. The germline V gene encodes CDR1 MNHNS and CDR2 SASEGT. V was trimmed by 3 bases and J by 1 base, leaving 6 bases between them. Here the CDR3 reads CASSDTENTEAFF. In nucleotides, the CDR3 is TGTGCCAGCAGTGACACAGAGAACACTGAAGCTTTCTTT.

The chain links TRBV5-1 to TRBJ2-1; 9 positions agree with TRBD2. The V and J ends lost 2 bases and 9 bases, in that order; junction bases with no gene match: 12. CDR1 and CDR2 (germline): SGHRS, YFSETQ. The length of the CDR3 is 16 residues. In nucleotides, the CDR3 is TGCGCCAGCAGCTTTACGACCGGCGGGGGGGCCGGTGAGCAGTTCTTC. Its translation: CASSFTTGGGAGEQFF.

For this clone: The junction shows a germline mismatch at one end, possibly a read error. The CDR3 region has the DNA TGTGCCAGCAAAACAGGGAACCAGGAGACCCAGTACTTC. This codes for CASKTGNQETQYF. The chain employs TRBV6-6 and TRBJ2-5, with a possible D match to TRBD1 (6 bases). The V gene's germline CDR1 is MNHNY and CDR2 SVGAGI (reference sequence). The CDR3 consists of 13 residues.

The genes are TRBV19 and TRBJ1-5; D gene uncertain. The germline V and J ends were trimmed by 6 bases and 3 bases, with 12 bases remaining between them. Germline V gene data show CDR1 as LNHDA and CDR2 as SQIVND (reference sequence). The CDR3 extends over 14 amino acids. CDR3 coding DNA: TGTGCCAGTAGAAACCGGGTCTTCAATCAGCCCCAGCATTTT. Its protein is CASRNRVFNQPQHF.

The chain links TRBV7-2 to TRBJ1-3, with D unclear. V dropped 1 base and J dropped 0 bases, with 10 bases sitting between them. Looked up from germline, CDR1 is SGHTA and CDR2 is FQGNSA. CDR3 length equals 16 residues. The CDR3 is CASSLGVPSSGNTIYF. CDR3 nucleotide sequence: TGTGCCAGCAGCTTAGGCGTCCCGAGCTCTGGAAACACCATATATTTT.

V and J are TRBV2 and TRBJ1-6, with 9 nucleotides matching TRBD1. Germline V CDR1 and CDR2: SNHLY, FYNNEI. The CDR3 loop spans 14 amino acids. V trimming: 7 bases; J trimming: 10 bases; junction bases outside the gene matches: 8. CDR3 protein: CASIRGQGSSPLHF. For the CDR3, the DNA is TGTGCCAGCATACGCGGACAGGGGTCCTCACCCCTCCACTTT.

The chain joins TRBV5-4 to TRBJ2-1; 9 bases agree with TRBD1. Trimming at V came to 4 bases and at J to 9 bases, leaving 20 bases not matched to a gene. The germline CDR1 and CDR2 sequences are SGHNT and YYREEE (reference sequence). This CDR3 comprises 18 residues. CDR3 nucleotide sequence: TGTGCCAGCAGCCCCGCCCCCCCACAGGGGGCGCGAGTAGTTGAGCAGTTCTTC. Translating gives CASSPAPPQGARVVEQFF.

The V and J genes are TRBV6-1 and TRBJ1-2; D is undetermined. V lost 1 base and J lost 5, with 11 bases in between. CDR1 and CDR2 (germline): MNHNS, SASEGT. The CDR3 is made up of 14 amino acids. CDR3 bases: TGTGCCAGCAGTGAAGGTACCCGGGGATATGGCTACACCTTC. Its protein is CASSEGTRGYGYTF.

The chain is built from TRBV18 and TRBJ2-2, with 8 bases matching TRBD1. V lost 6 bases, J lost 6 bases, and 12 bases stayed unmatched. CDR1 is KGHSH and CDR2 is LQKENI in the germline V gene. CDR3 length: 16 amino acids. The DNA of the CDR3 is TGTGCCAGCTCGCTGCGGCAGGGGGCTAACGCCGGGGAGCTGTTTTTT. Protein sequence: CASSLRQGANAGELFF.

This clone was detected only once. The V and J genes are TRBV9 and TRBJ2-1; D may be TRBD2 (5 bases). With 4 bases removed from V and 5 bases from J, the gap between germline ends came to 13 bases. Germline CDR1 is SGDLS and CDR2 is YYNGEE. The length of the CDR3 is 14 residues. The CDR3 is CASSPSRPNNEQFF. In nucleotides, the CDR3 is TGTGCCAGCAGCCCTAGCCGGCCCAACAATGAGCAGTTCTTC.

The CDR3 bases are TGTGCCAGTTCCCTACTAGCGGGGGCCTCCTACGAGCAGTACTTC. Its translation: CASSLLAGASYEQYF. The chain employs TRBV6-5 and TRBJ2-7, with 11 bases lining up with TRBD2. Trimming at V came to 9 bases and at J to 0 bases, leaving 7 bases not matched to a gene. This CDR3 contains 15 residues. CDR1 MNHEY and CDR2 SVGAGI come from the germline V gene.

The J gene is TRBJ1-2, the V gene TRBV24-1; tentative D call: TRBD1 (5 bases). Trimming cost V 5 bases and J 4 bases, with 13 bases left between them. The V gene's germline CDR1 is KGHDR and CDR2 SFDVKD. The CDR3 runs 14 residues. CDR3 residues: CATSGAGPLYGYTF. CDR3 coding DNA: TGTGCCACCAGTGGAGCGGGACCGCTCTATGGCTACACCTTC.

The gene calls are TRBV9 and TRBJ2-1, with a possible D match to TRBD1 (7 bases). The germline V gene encodes CDR1 SGDLS and CDR2 YYNGEE. The CDR3 has 15 residues. V was clipped by 2 bases and J by 4 bases, with 13 bases between them. CDR3 sequence reads: CASSVRGETYNEQFF. The CDR3 nucleotides are TGTGCCAGCAGCGTCAGGGGGGAGACGTACAATGAGCAGTTCTTC.

The CDR3 region has the DNA TGTGCCAGCAGTGACTCGAGGTCCCTCGGCTATGGCTACACCTTC. Translating gives CASSDSRSLGYGYTF. The V call is TRBV6-4, the J call TRBJ1-2; D is unclear. V was shortened by 0 bases and J by 4 bases, with 12 bases between the two germline ends. There are 15 residues in the CDR3. Germline CDR1 MRHNA, CDR2 SNTAGT.